This TCR beta chain was profiled in a study of vaccination and CD4 T cells after COVID-19. Study details: The stimulus for the cells was overlapping spike peptides derived from SARS-CoV-2, HCoV-NL63, HCoV-OC43 and HCoV-229E.

Study observations and caveats: In convalescent patients, a median roughly 84% of post-vaccine SARS-CoV-2-reactive clones appeared only after vaccination. Spike mono-reactivity was shown by 304 of 307 vaccine-specific clones in convalescent patients.

The sample holds a few counts of this clonotype. The antigen remains undetermined. With the Oncomine TCR Beta short-read assay, DNA from cultured CD4+ T cells was sequenced. Using its own MiXCR run on the PCR reads, TCRdb lists one record per CDR3 protein. The table lists 20,000 to 25,000 distinct CDR3 sequences, roughly half of them singletons. The treatment here: roughly 11-day PBMC culture with coronavirus spike peptide pools or control peptides (ViraFEST assay). Half the medium was exchanged for fresh IL-2 medium on days 3 and 7. The specimen sequenced was CD4+ T cells from blood, cultured in vitro. The sequence came from a human donor who had recovered from COVID-19.

In DNA, the CDR3 is TGCAGTGCTCTACAGGGCCCAGAGACCCAGTACTTC. Amino acid sequence: CSALQGPETQYF. The chain employs TRBV20-1 and TRBJ2-5; possibly TRBD1 for D (6 bases). The CDR3 sequence is 12 residues long. Germline CDR1 is DFQATT and CDR2 is SNEGSKA (reference sequence). V dropped 5 bases and J dropped 4 bases, with 11 bases sitting between them.